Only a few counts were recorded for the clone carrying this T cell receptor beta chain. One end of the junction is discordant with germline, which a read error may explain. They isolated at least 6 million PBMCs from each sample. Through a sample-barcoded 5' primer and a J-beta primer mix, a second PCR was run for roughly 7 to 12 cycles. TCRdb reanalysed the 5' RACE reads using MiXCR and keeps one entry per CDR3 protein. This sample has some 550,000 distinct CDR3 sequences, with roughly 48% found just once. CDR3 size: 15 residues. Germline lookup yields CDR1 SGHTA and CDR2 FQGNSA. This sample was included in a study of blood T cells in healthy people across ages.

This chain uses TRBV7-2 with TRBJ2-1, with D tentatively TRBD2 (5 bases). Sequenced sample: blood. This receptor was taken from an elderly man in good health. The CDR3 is CASTERETAYTEQFF. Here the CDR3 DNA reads TGTGCCAGCACCGAGAGGGAAACAGCCTACACTGAGCAGTTCTTC.